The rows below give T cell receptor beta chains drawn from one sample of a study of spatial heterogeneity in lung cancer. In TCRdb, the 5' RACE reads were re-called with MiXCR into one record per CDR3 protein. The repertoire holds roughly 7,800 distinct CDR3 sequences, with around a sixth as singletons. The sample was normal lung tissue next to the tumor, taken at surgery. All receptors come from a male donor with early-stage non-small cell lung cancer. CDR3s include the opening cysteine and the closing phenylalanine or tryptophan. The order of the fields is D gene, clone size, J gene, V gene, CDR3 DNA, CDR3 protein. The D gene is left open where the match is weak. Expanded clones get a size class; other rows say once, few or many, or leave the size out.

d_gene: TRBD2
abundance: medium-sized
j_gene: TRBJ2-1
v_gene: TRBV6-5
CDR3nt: TGTGCCAGCAGTTACTTCCCGGGAGGGCGGGATGAGCAGTTCTTC
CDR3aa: CASSYFPGGRDEQFF

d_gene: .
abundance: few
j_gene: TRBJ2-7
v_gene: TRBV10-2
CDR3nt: TGCGCCAGCTTGAGTCAGCGAAACTCCTACGAGCAGCACTTC
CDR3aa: CASLSQRNSYEQHF

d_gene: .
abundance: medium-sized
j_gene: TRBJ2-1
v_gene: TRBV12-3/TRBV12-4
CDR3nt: TGTGCCAGCAGTTTTGGGGGGTCCTACAATGAGCAGTTCTTC
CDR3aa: CASSFGGSYNEQFF

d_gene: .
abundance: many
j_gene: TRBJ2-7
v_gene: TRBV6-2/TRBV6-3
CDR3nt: TGTGCCAGCAAAAGGGACGGGTCTGAACCACCTAGCGAGCAGTACTTC
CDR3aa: CASKRDGSEPPSEQYF

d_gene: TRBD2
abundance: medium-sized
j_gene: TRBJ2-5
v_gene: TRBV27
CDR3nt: TGTGCCAGCAGTCATGGGACTAGCCCGGAGACCCAGTACTTC
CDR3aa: CASSHGTSPETQYF

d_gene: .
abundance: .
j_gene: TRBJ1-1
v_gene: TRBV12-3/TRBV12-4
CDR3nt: TGTGCCAGCAGTTTAAGAGCCCGCAGAGCAGGGAGGGGGACTGAAGCTTTCTTT
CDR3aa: CASSLRARRAGRGTEAFF

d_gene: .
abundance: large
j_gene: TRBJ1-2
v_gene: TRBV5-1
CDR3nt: TGCGCCAGCAGCTTTCAGGGTGGAAATGGCTACACCTTC
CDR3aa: CASSFQGGNGYTF

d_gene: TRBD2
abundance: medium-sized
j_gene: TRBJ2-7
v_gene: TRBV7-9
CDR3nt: TGTGCCAGCAGCTTAGCGGGAGGGCCCTACGAGCAGTACTTC
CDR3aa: CASSLAGGPYEQYF

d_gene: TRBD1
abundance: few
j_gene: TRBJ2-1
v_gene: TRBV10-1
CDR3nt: TGCGCCAGCAGCCCGGGACAGGGGAAATGGCACGGCAATGAGCAGTTCTTC
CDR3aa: CASSPGQGKWHGNEQFF

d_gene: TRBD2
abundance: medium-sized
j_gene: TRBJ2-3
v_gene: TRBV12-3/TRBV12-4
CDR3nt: TGTGCCAGCAGTTTATGGGGTAGCGGGAGCACAGATACGCAGTATTTT
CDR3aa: CASSLWGSGSTDTQYF

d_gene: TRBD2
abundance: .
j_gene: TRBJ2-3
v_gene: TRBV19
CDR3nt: TGTGCCAGTAGACTAGCGGGACTCGGCACAGATACGCAGTATTTT
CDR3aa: CASRLAGLGTDTQYF

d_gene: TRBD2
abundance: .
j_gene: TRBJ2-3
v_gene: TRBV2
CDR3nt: TGTGCCAGTCCTAGGCGCGGGGGGGCGACAGATACGCAGTATTTT
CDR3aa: CASPRRGGATDTQYF

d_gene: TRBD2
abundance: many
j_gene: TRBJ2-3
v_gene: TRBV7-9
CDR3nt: TGTGCCAGCAGCTTAGGGAGCGGGGCGGTCACAGATACGCAGTATTTT
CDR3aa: CASSLGSGAVTDTQYF

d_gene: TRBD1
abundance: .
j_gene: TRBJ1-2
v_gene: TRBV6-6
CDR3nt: TGTGCCAGCAGTACCCTATCTGGACAGGGGTGGTATGGCTACACCTTC
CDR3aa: CASSTLSGQGWYGYTF

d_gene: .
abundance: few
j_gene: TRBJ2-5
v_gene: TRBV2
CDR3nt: TGTGCCAGCAGTGAAACGGGAGCGACTCAAGAGACCCAGTACTTC
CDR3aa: CASSETGATQETQYF

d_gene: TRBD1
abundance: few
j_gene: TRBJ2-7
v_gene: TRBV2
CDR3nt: TGTGCCAGCAGTGGGGACAGGGTGACCGGGCAGTACTTC
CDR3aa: CASSGDRVTGQYF

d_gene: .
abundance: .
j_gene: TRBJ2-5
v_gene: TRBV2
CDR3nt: TGTGCCAGCAGTCAACCCAGGGAAGAGACCCAGTACTTC
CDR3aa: CASSQPREETQYF

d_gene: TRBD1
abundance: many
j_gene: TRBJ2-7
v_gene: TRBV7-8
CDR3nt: TGTGCCAGCAGCCTAAGTTCGGGACAGGGTTACTTC
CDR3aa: CASSLSSGQGYF

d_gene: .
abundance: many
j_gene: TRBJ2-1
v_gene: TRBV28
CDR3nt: TGTGCCAGCAGTTTAAGGCCCGGTGCCTCCAATGAGCAGTTCTTC
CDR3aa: CASSLRPGASNEQFF

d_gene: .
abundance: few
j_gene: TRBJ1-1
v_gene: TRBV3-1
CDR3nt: TGTGCCAGCAGCCAAGATACGAACACTGAAGCTTTCTTT
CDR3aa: CASSQDTNTEAFF

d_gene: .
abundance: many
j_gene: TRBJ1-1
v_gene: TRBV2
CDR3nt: TGTGCCAGCAGTGAACAAGGGAGCACTGAAGCTTTCTTT
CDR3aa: CASSEQGSTEAFF

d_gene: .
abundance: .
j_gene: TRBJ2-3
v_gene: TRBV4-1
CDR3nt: TGCGCCAGCAGCCAACAGGGACCACTCACAGATACGCAGTATTTT
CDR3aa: CASSQQGPLTDTQYF

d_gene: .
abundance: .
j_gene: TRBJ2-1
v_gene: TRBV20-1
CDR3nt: TGCAGTGGGAGGACTTCCAACTACAATGAGCAGTTCTTC
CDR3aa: CSGRTSNYNEQFF

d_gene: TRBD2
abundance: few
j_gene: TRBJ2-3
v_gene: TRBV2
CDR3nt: TGTGCCAGCGGGTCCACTAGCGGGATCGCAGATACGCAGTATTTT
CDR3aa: CASGSTSGIADTQYF

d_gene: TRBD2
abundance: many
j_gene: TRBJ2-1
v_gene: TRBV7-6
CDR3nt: TGTGCCAGCAGCTTATCAGCTAGCGGGAACTACAATGAGCAGTTCTTC
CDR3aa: CASSLSASGNYNEQFF

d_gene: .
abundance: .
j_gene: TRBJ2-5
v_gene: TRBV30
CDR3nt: TGTGCCTGGAGTGGGTTGAGTGCGGAGACCCAGTACTTC
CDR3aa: CAWSGLSAETQYF

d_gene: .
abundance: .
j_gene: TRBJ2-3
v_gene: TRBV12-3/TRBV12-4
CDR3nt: TGTGCCAGCAAAGAGGCAGATACGCAGTATTTT
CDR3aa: CASKEADTQYF

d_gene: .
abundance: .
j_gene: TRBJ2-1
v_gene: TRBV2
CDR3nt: TGTGCGGGCGCTGGACGGGGGCGATACAATGAGCAGTTCTTC
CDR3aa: CAGAGRGRYNEQFF